This is a list of T cell receptor beta chains from one sample in a study of T cell repertoires in cytomegalovirus infection. TCRdb independently ran MiXCR on the reads; one entry per CDR3 protein. The table records 200,000 or so distinct CDR3 sequences, 28% of them present only once. Sequenced material: PBMCs. All receptors come from a human donor in good health (CMV status not recorded). Some clones in this sample may be carry-over from other donors' samples. The CDR3 runs from the conserved cysteine through the conserved F or W. Where a row states a size, it is once, few, many or the class of an expanded clone; other rows omit it.

cdr3_aa | j_call | clone_size | v_call
CSAPPQRWSTDTQYF | TRBJ2-3 | . | TRBV20-1
CASSLQGQEKLFF | TRBJ1-4 | once | TRBV7-6
CASRLPQSSGNTIYF | TRBJ1-3 | . | TRBV6-5
CASSPGINYGYTF | TRBJ1-2 | few | TRBV25-1
CASRDRGQETQYF | TRBJ2-5 | few | TRBV19
CASSLKGADYGYTF | TRBJ1-2 | once | TRBV7-2
CASSEGGQANSPLHF | TRBJ1-6 | . | TRBV25-1
CASGVRQGGTYEQYF | TRBJ2-7 | few | TRBV12-3/TRBV12-4
CASSQDLRQGYGYTF | TRBJ1-2 | few | TRBV14
CASSLSGTEAFF | TRBJ1-1 | many | TRBV7-2
CASSRDRGGNQPQHF | TRBJ1-5 | many | TRBV4-1
CASRHVRVETQYF | TRBJ2-5 | . | TRBV6-6
CASSRRTGPNTEAFF | TRBJ1-1 | . | TRBV6-5
CASSRGGTGMNTEAFF | TRBJ1-1 | . | TRBV18
CASTPIRRAHNYGYTF | TRBJ1-2 | . | TRBV6-5
CASSLPLGTGELFF | TRBJ2-2 | once | TRBV11-2
CSAVPGQGEELFF | TRBJ1-4 | . | TRBV20-1
CASSVGRLGTGELFF | TRBJ2-2 | . | TRBV7-2
CASSQDPSGDYGYTF | TRBJ1-2 | few | TRBV4-1
CSAVPRTGRNEKLFF | TRBJ1-4 | . | TRBV20-1
CASSDRELNSPLHF | TRBJ1-6 | . | TRBV7-9
CASSLAVGAGELFF | TRBJ2-2 | . | TRBV7-2
CASSEALPSNTGELFF | TRBJ2-2 | many | TRBV2
CAISPRGGELFF | TRBJ2-2 | . | TRBV10-3
CASSSSSGAETQYF | TRBJ2-5 | . | TRBV19
CASSYEIGEDGYTF | TRBJ1-2 | . | TRBV6-6
CASRASQETQYF | TRBJ2-5 | few | TRBV6-5
CASSEKQGRDIQYF | TRBJ2-4 | . | TRBV2
CSAQPAGANYEQYF | TRBJ2-7 | . | TRBV20-1
CASSLEGDYTDTQYF | TRBJ2-3 | few | TRBV5-1
CASSLLIGSEAFF | TRBJ1-1 | few | TRBV5-6
CASSQVEGGPDTQYF | TRBJ2-3 | few | TRBV4-2
CASSSTGTSDYEQFF | TRBJ2-1 | few | TRBV5-1
CSAMDRGSYEQYF | TRBJ2-7 | . | TRBV20-1
CASRLIIGNYGYTF | TRBJ1-2 | few | TRBV6-1
CAIADSTDTQYF | TRBJ2-3 | . | TRBV10-3
CASRPSNNQPQHF | TRBJ1-5 | few | TRBV27
CSVVVDTQYF | TRBJ2-3 | . | TRBV29-1
CASSADRGITGELFF | TRBJ2-2 | few | TRBV5-1
CASSLQSESRPYGYTF | TRBJ1-2 | . | TRBV12-3/TRBV12-4
CATSDRQGSTDTQYF | TRBJ2-3 | many | TRBV24-1